This T cell receptor beta chain was identified during a study of cytomegalovirus exposure and HLA in healthy donors. After removal of 0 bases from V and 4 bases from J, the junction contained 9 bases not matched to a gene. From germline, CDR1 is SGHKS and CDR2 YYEKEE (reference sequence). The length of the CDR3 is 16 residues. Researchers ran the PCR with 60 Vbeta and 13 Jbeta primers. How the authors handled the data: In a later analysis, of some 80 million unique beta chains, roughly 11 million appeared in at least two donors. Here immunoSEQ multiplex PCR was the method, and the copy in TCRdb shows in-frame clones only, minus some. That table furnishes V, J and clone size, whereas the DNA furnished D and trimming. The data contain around 150,000 clones, roughly 78% of them singletons. Donors counted as nominally healthy when sampled, yet unrecorded immune exposures were likely.

The chain combines TRBV5-5 with TRBJ1-1; 7 bases align to TRBD1. The clonotype comes from a man in his fifties in good health and CMV-seropositive. Sequenced material: PBMCs. CDR3 protein: CASSLGDSGAFTEAFF. In nucleotides, the CDR3 is TGTGCCAGCAGCTTGGGGGACAGTGGGGCCTTCACTGAAGCTTTCTTT.